The sequence of this TCR beta chain was determined in a study of PD-1 blockade in classical Hodgkin lymphoma. Findings and limits, study-wide: Exclusion was the outcome for patients who began nivolumab under 1 year after ASCT. Reported baseline diversity: healthy donors highest, relapsed/refractory patients lowest. The baseline diversity of complete responders showed similarity to that of newly diagnosed patients.

With regard to this clone: Its antigen is not identified.

Trimming cost V 3 bases and J 4 bases, with 12 bases left between them. The germline V gene encodes CDR1 KGHSH and CDR2 LQKENI. There are 14 residues in the CDR3. Each of the patients experienced relapse following autologous stem cell transplantation, and their brentuximab vedotin exposure differed. Patients had relapsed/refractory classical Hodgkin lymphoma with complete response, partial response or progressive disease as best response. Method: immunoSEQ multiplex PCR; TCRdb's copy keeps in-frame clones and lacks some. The data hold roughly 150,000 clones, with around four fifths observed a single time.

V is TRBV18 and J is TRBJ2-5; TRBD2 might be the D (5 bases). This material consisted of peripheral blood mononuclear cells (PBMCs), taken before the second cycle of nivolumab. The source of this sequence is a human donor with classical Hodgkin lymphoma. CDR3 protein: CASSPLGEGETQYF. CDR3 DNA: TGTGCCAGCTCACCCCTGGGAGAGGGAGAGACCCAGTACTTC.